Shown below are 15 T cell receptor beta chains from a single sample sequenced in a study of identical twins. MiXCR, applied by TCRdb to the 5' RACE reads, yields one record per CDR3 protein. The sample contains some 320,000 distinct CDR3 sequences, roughly 12% of which appear only once. The same data also went into a second study, on yellow fever vaccine responses in identical twins.

Sequencing was performed on CD8+ T cells sorted from blood. Source of these receptors: a woman aged 18-30 years in good health.

Comments on this clonotype: A read error may be the cause here, since a much bigger clone is one base away. The chain recombines TRBV27 with TRBJ2-1; TRBD2 aligns across 11 bases. This CDR3 is built from 15 residues. V lost 3 bases and J lost 8; bases outside the gene matches: 6. Germline V gives CDR1 MNHEY, CDR2 SMNVEV (reference sequence). The chain's CDR3 is CASSFLAGGRDEQFF. The CDR3 coding sequence is TGTGCCAGCAGTTTTCTAGCGGGAGGTAGGGATGAGCAGTTCTTC.

The table lists this clonotype with a few counts. The CDR3 region is CASSLEVNRGLDEQFF. CDR3 DNA: TGTGCCAGCAGCTTAGAAGTCAACAGGGGGCTCGATGAGCAGTTCTTC. The chain recombines TRBV7-6 with TRBJ2-1, with TRBD1 identical over 9 bases. V lost 1 base to trimming and J lost 8 bases; unmatched junction nucleotides: 9. CDR1 and CDR2 (germline): SGHVS, FNYEAQ. The CDR3 is 16 residues long.

The V call is TRBV7-8, the J call TRBJ2-1; D is undetermined. The V end was cut by 4 bases, the J end by 5 bases, with 12 bases between. Germline lookup yields CDR1 SGHVS and CDR2 FQNEAQ. This CDR3 region has 14 residues. CDR3 residues: CASSYDARNNEQFF. The CDR3 DNA reads TGTGCCAGCAGCTACGACGCTAGGAACAATGAGCAGTTCTTC.

This clonotype was counted many times. This sequence joins TRBV12-3 or TRBV12-4 and TRBJ2-1; 7 nucleotides match TRBD2. The V gene end was trimmed by 8 bases and the J gene end by 2 bases; junction bases not matched to a gene: 0. The CDR3 runs 12 residues. CDR3 protein: CASGGAYNEQFF. CDR3 nucleotides: TGTGCCAGCGGGGGGGCCTACAATGAGCAGTTCTTC.

This clonotype was seen at least ten times. V gene TRBV12-3 or TRBV12-4 combines with J gene TRBJ2-1; D uncertain. This CDR3 comprises 13 residues. V was shortened by 11 bases and J by 1 base, with 12 bases between the two germline ends. The CDR3 region is CAGPGWSYNEQFF. The CDR3 DNA is TGTGCCGGACCAGGTTGGTCCTACAATGAGCAGTTCTTC.

This clonotype was detected many times. The chain is built from TRBV4-1 and TRBJ1-1; no firm D call. The CDR3 is made up of 14 amino acids. Germline V gives CDR1 MGHRA, CDR2 YSYEKL. Trimming pared 4 bases from V and 0 bases from J, leaving 9 bases between. The CDR3 DNA sequence: TGCGCCAGCAGCCTCACCGGGGTGAACACTGAAGCTTTCTTT. Its protein product is CASSLTGVNTEAFF.

This clonotype was detected only a few times. The gene calls are TRBV20-1 and TRBJ2-7; D gene ambiguous. From germline, CDR1 is DFQATT and CDR2 SNEGSKA (reference sequence). The CDR3 has 14 residues. V lost 5 bases to trimming and J lost 1 base, with 15 bases between them. CDR3 coding DNA: TGCAGTGCTCACGACCTTATGCAGTCCTACGAGCAGTACGTC. This sequence encodes CSAHDLMQSYEQYV.

The table lists this clonotype with many counts. V is TRBV12-3 or TRBV12-4 and J is TRBJ2-1; TRBD2 matches 10 bases. There are 16 residues in the CDR3. With 5 bases clipped from V and 4 bases from J, the junction kept 8 bases outside the gene matches. CDR3 in amino acids: CASSPPGLASYNEQFF. In nucleotides, the CDR3 is TGTGCCAGCAGTCCTCCGGGACTAGCGTCATACAATGAGCAGTTCTTC.

The sample holds a few counts of this clonotype. The J gene is TRBJ2-5, the V gene TRBV5-6, with TRBD1 as a possible D gene (5 bases). In germline, CDR1 is SGHDT, CDR2 YYEEEE. This CDR3 spans 17 amino acids. V lost 1 base and J 5 bases, leaving 21 bases between the germline ends. DNA for the CDR3: TGTGCCAGCAGCTTGTTTCTGGGGCCGGTAATCGGGGAGACCCAGTACTTC. Its translation: CASSLFLGPVIGETQYF. The variable domain in full, with the rest retrieved from reference TRBV5-6 and TRBJ2-5, is DAGVTQSPTHLIKTRGQQVTLRCSPKSGHDTVSWYQQALGQGPQFIFQYYEEEERQRGNFPDRFSGHQFPNYSSELNVNALLLGDSALYLCASSLFLGPVIGETQYFGPGTRLLVL.

This clonotype was found many times. This chain uses TRBV29-1 with TRBJ1-2, with a possible D match to TRBD1 (5 bases). Trimming removed 1 base from V and 4 bases from J, with 13 bases in between. The CDR3 is 14 residues long. CDR1 is SQVTM and CDR2 is ANQGSEA in the germline V gene. In DNA, the CDR3 is TGCAGCGTTGAAGTATGGGGGACTGCCTATGGCTACACCTTC. It encodes CSVEVWGTAYGYTF.

This clonotype has just a few counts. In DNA form, the CDR3 reads TGTGCCAGCAGTCCCCTTGAGGGGGGAATTGGTAATGAGCAGTTCTTC. Amino acids: CASSPLEGGIGNEQFF. This chain joins TRBV12-3 or TRBV12-4 and TRBJ2-1; D possibly matches TRBD1 or TRBD2 (6 bases each). The CDR3 extends over 16 amino acids. V lost 5 bases and J 7 bases, leaving 21 bases between the germline ends.

This clonotype was seen only a few times. The CDR3 DNA follows: TGTGCCAGCAGCCAAGATGTTGGGGGCAGCCCCGGGGAAGGCTACACCTTC. It translates to CASSQDVGGSPGEGYTF. This chain uses TRBV3-1 with TRBJ1-2; D might be TRBD1 (6 bases). CDR3 length: 17 residues. CDR1 is LGHDT, CDR2 YNNKEL, per germline (reference sequence). Trimming removed 0 bases from V and 8 bases from J, with 22 bases in between.

The chain has TRBV6-1 and TRBJ1-3; maybe TRBD1 (6 bases). Trimming shortened V by 5 bases and J by 3 bases, and 14 bases separated the two germline ends. Germline V gene sequence: CDR1 MNHNS, CDR2 SASEGT. The CDR3 totals 15 residues. The CDR3 sequence is CASSHTGNYGNTIYF. CDR3 sequence (DNA): TGTGCCAGCAGTCATACAGGGAACTATGGAAACACCATATATTTT.

The chain couples TRBV7-9 to TRBJ2-7, with 12 bases fitting TRBD1. J gave up 0 bases and V 5 bases, and 8 bases lay outside the gene matches. The CDR3 consists of 17 residues. CDR1 SEHNR and CDR2 FQNEAQ come from the germline V gene (reference sequence). Here the CDR3 reads CASSAGTGGPNSYEQYV. The CDR3 region has the DNA TGTGCCAGCAGCGCCGGGACAGGGGGCCCTAACTCCTACGAGCAGTACGTC.

This clonotype was detected only a few times. This chain links TRBV28 with TRBJ2-1; D gene ambiguous. The CDR3 runs to 15 residues. The germline gives CDR1 MDHEN, CDR2 SYDVKM. Trimming pared 2 bases from V and 5 bases from J, leaving 13 bases between. CDR3 in amino acids: CASSLLGVKDNEQFF. As DNA, the CDR3 is TGTGCCAGCAGTTTACTAGGCGTGAAGGACAATGAGCAGTTCTTC.